The T cell receptor (beta chain) described here comes from a study of T cells in localized non-small cell lung cancer. Study-level points and caveats: For the top 100 tumor clones, a median about 60 also appeared in adjacent lung. In the blood, greater T cell density corresponded to longer overall survival. The highest T cell clonality was in uninvolved adjacent lung, above tumor. A single tumor region was sequenced, leaving heterogeneity possible.

Comments on this clone: Its antigen is currently unknown.

This CDR3 is built from 14 residues. The V and J ends lost 3 bases and 6 bases respectively, with 12 bases between them. CDR1 and CDR2 from the germline V gene are SNHLY and FYNNEI. The assay was immunoSEQ multiplex PCR, and TCRdb's table has in-frame clones only and misses some. The data contain roughly 72,000 clones, 70% to 90% of them singletons. Sample: peripheral blood, taken before any cancer treatment. The V and J genes are TRBV2 and TRBJ2-4, with D possibly being TRBD1 or TRBD2 (5 bases each). The source of this sequence is a male donor older than 55 with stage III squamous cell lung carcinoma. The CDR3 DNA sequence: TGTGCCAGCAGTGATGTACAGGCGGGAAACATTCAGTACTTC. This sequence encodes CASSDVQAGNIQYF.